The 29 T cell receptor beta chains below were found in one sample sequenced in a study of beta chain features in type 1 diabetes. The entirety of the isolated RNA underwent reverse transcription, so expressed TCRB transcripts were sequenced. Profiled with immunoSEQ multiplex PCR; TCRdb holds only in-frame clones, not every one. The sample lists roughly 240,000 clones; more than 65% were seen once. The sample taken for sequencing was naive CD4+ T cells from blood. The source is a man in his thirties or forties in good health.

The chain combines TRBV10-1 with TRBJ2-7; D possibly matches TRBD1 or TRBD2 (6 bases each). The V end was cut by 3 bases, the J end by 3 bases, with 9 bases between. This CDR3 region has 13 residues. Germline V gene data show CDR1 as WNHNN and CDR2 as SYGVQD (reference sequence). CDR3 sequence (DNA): TGCGCCAGCAGTGAACAGGGAGGCTACGAGCAGTACTTC. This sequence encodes CASSEQGGYEQYF.

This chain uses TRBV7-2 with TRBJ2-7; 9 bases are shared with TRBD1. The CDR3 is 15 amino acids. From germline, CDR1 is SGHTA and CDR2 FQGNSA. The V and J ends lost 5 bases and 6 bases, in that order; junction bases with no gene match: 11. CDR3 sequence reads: CASSPEGQGLVEQYF. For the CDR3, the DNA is TGTGCCAGCAGCCCAGAGGGACAGGGTCTGGTCGAGCAGTACTTC.

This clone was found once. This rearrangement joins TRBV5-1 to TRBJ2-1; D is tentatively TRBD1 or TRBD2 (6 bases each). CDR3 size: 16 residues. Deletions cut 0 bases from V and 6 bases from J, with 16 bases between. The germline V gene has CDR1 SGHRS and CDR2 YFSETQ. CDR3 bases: TGCGCCAGCAGCTTGGCTAGGACATCGGGGGCCAATGAGCAGTTCTTC. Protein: CASSLARTSGANEQFF.

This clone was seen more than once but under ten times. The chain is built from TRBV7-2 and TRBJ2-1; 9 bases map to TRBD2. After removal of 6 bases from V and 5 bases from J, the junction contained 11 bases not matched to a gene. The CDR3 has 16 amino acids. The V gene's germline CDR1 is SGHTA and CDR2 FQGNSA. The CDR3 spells CASRRISGGPDNEQFF. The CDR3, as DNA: TGTGCCAGCAGGCGAATTAGCGGGGGTCCCGACAATGAGCAGTTCTTC.

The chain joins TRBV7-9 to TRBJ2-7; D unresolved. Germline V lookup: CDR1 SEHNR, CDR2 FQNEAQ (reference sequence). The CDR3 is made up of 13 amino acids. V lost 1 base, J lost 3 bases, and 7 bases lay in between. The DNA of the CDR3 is TGTGCCAGCAGCTTAGGAGCAGGCTACGAGCAGTACTTC. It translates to CASSLGAGYEQYF.

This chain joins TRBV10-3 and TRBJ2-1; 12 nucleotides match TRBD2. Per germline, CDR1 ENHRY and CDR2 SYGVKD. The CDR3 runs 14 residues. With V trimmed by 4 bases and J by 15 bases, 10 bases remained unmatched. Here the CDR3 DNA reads TGTGCCATCAGTGCAAACCCCGGACTAGCGGGGTTGTTCTTC. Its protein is CAISANPGLAGLFF.

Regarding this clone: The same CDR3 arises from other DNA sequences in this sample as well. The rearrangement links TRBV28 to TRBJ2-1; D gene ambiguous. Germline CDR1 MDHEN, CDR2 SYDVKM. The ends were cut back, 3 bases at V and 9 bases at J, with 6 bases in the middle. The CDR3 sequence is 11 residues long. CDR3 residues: CASSFESEQFF. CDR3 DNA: TGTGCCAGCAGTTTCGAGAGTGAGCAGTTCTTC.

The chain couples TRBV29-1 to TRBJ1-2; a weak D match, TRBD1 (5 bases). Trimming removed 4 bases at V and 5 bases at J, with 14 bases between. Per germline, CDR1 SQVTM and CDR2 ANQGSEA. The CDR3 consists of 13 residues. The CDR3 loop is CSVGVTSGYGYTF. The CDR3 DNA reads TGCAGCGTTGGTGTCACGTCAGGGTATGGCTACACCTTC.

The CDR3 sequence: CASSQGLAGGATGELFF. The CDR3 bases are TGCGCCAGCAGCCAGGGACTAGCGGGAGGAGCCACCGGGGAGCTGTTTTTT. The genes are TRBV4-3 and TRBJ2-2; 15 positions agree with TRBD2. The CDR3 is 17 residues long. J was trimmed by 4 bases and V by 3 bases; bases with no gene match: 3. Germline V gene sequence: CDR1 LGHNA, CDR2 YSLEER.

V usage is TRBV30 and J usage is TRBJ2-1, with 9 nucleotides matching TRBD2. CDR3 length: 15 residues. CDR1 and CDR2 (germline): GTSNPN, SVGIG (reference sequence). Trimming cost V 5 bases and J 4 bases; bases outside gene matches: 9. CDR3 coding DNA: TGTGCCTGGCAGCGCGAGACTAGCGGATACAATGAGCAGTTCTTC. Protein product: CAWQRETSGYNEQFF.

The CDR3 here is CAGAVAGARDTQYF. The CDR3 DNA is TGTGCCGGCGCTGTAGCGGGAGCTAGAGATACGCAGTATTTT. The chain has TRBV28 and TRBJ2-3, with 9 bases aligning to TRBD2. Germline V CDR1 and CDR2: MDHEN, SYDVKM. J was trimmed by 5 bases and V by 11 bases; bases with no gene match: 11. The CDR3 is 14 amino acids.

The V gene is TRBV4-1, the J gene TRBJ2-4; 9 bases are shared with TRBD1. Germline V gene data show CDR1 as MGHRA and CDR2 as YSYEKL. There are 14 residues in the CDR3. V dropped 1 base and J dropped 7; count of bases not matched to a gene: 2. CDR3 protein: CASSQGQGGNIQYF. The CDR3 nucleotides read TGCGCCAGCAGCCAAGGACAGGGGGGGAACATTCAGTACTTC.

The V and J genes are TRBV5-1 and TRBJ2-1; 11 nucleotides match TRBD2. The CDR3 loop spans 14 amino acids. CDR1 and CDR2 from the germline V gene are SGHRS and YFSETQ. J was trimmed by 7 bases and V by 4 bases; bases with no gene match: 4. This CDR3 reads CASSPGTSGNEQFF. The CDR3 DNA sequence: TGCGCCAGCAGCCCTGGGACTAGCGGAAATGAGCAGTTCTTC.

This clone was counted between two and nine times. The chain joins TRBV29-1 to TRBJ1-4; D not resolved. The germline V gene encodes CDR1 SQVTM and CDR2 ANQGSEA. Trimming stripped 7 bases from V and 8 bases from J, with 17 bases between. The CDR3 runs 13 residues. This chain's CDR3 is CSAATRLVEKLFF. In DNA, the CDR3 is TGCAGCGCGGCAACGCGTCTTGTCGAAAAACTGTTTTTT.

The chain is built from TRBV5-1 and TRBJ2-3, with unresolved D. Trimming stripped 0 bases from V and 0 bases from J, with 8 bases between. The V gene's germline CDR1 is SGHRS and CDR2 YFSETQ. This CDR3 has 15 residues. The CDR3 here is CASSLGQVSTDTQYF. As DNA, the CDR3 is TGCGCCAGCAGCTTGGGGCAGGTCAGCACAGATACGCAGTATTTT.

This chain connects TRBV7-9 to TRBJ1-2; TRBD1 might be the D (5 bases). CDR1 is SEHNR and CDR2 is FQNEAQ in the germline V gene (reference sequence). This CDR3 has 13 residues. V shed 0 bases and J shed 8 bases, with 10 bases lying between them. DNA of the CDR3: TGTGCCAGCAGCTTAGCAGGGGAGCTGGGCTACACCTTC. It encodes CASSLAGELGYTF.

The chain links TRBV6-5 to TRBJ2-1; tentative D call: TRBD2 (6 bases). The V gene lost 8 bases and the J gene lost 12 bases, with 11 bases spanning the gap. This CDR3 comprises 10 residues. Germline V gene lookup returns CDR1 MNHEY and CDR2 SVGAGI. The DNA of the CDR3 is TGTGCCAGCCGTCCCGGGGGGCAGTTCTTC. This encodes CASRPGGQFF.

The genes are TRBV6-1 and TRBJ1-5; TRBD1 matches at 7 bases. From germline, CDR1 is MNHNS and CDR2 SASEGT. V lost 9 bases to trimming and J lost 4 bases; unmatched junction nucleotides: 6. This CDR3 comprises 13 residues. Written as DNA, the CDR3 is TGTGCCAGTCGCGAGGGGGCTAATCAGCCCCAGCATTTT. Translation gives CASREGANQPQHF.

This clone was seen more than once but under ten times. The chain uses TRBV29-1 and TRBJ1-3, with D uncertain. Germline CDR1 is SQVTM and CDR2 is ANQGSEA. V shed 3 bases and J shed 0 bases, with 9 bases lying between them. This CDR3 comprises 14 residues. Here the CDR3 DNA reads TGCAGCGTTGAGCTGGGTATCTCTGGAAACACCATATATTTT. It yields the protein CSVELGISGNTIYF. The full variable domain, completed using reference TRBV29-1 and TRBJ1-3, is SAVISQKPSRDICQRGTSLTIQCQVDSQVTMMFWYRQQPGQSLTLIATANQGSEATYESGFVIDKFPISRPNLTFSTLTVSNMSPEDSSIYLCSVELGISGNTIYFGEGSWLTVV.

The CDR3 reads CASSTGSYNEQFF. CDR3 sequence (DNA): TGTGCCAGCAGCACGGGGTCGTACAATGAGCAGTTCTTC. The rearrangement uses TRBV7-8 and TRBJ2-1, with D perhaps TRBD2 (5 bases). V was shortened by 5 bases and J by 4 bases, with 9 bases between the two germline ends. There are 13 residues in the CDR3. Looked up from germline, CDR1 is SGHVS and CDR2 is FQNEAQ.

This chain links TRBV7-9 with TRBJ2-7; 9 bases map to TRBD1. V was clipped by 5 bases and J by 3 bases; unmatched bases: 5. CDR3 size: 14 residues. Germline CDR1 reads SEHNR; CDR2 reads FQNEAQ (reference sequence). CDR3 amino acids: CASSPGQGGYEQYF. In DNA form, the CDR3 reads TGTGCCAGCAGCCCGGGACAGGGAGGCTACGAGCAGTACTTC.

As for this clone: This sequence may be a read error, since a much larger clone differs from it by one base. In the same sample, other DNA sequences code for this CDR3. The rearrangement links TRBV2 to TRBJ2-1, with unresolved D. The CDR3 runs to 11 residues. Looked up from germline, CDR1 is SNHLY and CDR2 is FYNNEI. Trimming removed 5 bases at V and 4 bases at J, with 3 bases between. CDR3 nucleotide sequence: TGTGCCAGCAGTCCGTACAATGAGCAGTTCTTC. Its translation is CASSPYNEQFF.

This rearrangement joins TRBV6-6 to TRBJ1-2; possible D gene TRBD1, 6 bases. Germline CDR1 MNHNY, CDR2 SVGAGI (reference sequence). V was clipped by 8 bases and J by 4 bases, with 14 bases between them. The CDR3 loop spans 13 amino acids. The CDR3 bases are TGTGCCAGCGCGAGGGACATGCTCTATGGCTACACCTTC. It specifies CASARDMLYGYTF.

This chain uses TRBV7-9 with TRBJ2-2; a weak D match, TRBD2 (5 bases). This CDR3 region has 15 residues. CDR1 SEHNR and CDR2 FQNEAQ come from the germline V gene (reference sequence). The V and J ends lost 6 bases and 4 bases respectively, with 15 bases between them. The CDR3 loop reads CASSPTRVRTGELFF. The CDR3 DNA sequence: TGTGCCAGCAGTCCAACTAGGGTTCGCACCGGGGAGCTGTTTTTT.

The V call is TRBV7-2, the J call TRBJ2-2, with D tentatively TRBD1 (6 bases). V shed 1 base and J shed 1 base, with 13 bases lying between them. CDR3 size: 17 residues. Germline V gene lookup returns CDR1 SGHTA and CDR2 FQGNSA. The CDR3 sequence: CASSLVLQGKNTGELFF. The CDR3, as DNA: TGTGCCAGCAGCTTAGTCCTGCAGGGGAAGAACACCGGGGAGCTGTTTTTT.

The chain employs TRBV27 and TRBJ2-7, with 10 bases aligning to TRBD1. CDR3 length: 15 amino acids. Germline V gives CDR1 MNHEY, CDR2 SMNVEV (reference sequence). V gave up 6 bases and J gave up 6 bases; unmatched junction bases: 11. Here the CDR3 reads CASRSFGTGEVEQYF. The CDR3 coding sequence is TGTGCCAGCAGATCCTTTGGGACAGGGGAGGTCGAGCAGTACTTC.

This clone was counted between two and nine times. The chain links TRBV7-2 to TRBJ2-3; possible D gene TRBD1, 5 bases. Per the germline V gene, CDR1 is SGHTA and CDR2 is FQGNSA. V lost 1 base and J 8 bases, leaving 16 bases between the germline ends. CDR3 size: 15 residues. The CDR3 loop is CASSLDSGAKGTQYF. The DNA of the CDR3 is TGTGCCAGCAGCTTAGATAGTGGGGCCAAAGGTACGCAGTATTTT.

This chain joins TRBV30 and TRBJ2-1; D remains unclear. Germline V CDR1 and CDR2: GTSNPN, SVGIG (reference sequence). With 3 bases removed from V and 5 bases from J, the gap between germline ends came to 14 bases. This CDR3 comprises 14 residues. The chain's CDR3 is CAWRQGVRDNEQFF. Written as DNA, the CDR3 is TGTGCCTGGAGGCAAGGAGTACGTGACAATGAGCAGTTCTTC. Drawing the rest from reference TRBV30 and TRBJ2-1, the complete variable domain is SQTIHQWPATLVQPVGSPLSLECTVEGTSNPNLYWYRQAAGRGLQLLFYSVGIGQISSEVPQNLSASRPQDRQFILSSKKLLLSDSGFYLCAWRQGVRDNEQFFGPGTRLTVL.

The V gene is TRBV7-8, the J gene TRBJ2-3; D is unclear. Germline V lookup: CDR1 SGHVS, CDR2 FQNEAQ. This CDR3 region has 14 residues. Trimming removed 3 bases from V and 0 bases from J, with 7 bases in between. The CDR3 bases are TGTGCCAGCAGCTTGTCGAGTAGCACAGATACGCAGTATTTT. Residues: CASSLSSSTDTQYF.